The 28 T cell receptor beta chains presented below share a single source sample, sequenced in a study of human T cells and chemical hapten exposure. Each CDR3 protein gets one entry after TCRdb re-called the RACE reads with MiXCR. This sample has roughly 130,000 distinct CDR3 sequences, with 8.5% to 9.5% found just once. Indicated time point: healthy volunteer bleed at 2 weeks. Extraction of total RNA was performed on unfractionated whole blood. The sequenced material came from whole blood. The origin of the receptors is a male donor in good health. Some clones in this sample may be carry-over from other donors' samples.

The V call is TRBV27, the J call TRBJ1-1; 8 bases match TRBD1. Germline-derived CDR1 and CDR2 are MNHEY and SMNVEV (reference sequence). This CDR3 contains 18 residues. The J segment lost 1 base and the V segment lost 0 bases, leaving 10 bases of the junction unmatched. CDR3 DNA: TGTGCCAGCAGTTTATCCCTCGCCCAGACAGGGGAGAACACTGAAGCTTTCTTT. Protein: CASSLSLAQTGENTEAFF.

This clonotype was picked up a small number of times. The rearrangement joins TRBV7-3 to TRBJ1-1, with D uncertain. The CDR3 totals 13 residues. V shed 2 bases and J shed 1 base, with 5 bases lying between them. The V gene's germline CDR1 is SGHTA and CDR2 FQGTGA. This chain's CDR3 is CASSLEGNTEAFF. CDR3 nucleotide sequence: TGTGCCAGCAGCTTAGAGGGGAACACTGAAGCTTTCTTT.

In DNA form, the CDR3 reads TGCAGTGCTGGGGGCGGGGGGGCTTTCTACGAGCAGTACTTC. Its translation is CSAGGGGAFYEQYF. V and J are TRBV20-1 and TRBJ2-7, with 9 bases aligning to TRBD2. Germline V gene data show CDR1 as DFQATT and CDR2 as SNEGSKA (reference sequence). This CDR3 spans 14 amino acids. The ends lost 5 bases at V and 3 bases at J; junction bases unmatched: 8.

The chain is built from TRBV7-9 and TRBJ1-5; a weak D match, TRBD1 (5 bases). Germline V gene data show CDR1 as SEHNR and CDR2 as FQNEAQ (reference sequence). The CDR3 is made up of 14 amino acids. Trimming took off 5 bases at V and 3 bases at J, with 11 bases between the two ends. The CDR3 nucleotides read TGTGCCAGCAGCCCCGACAGACTCAATCAGCCCCAGCATTTT. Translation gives CASSPDRLNQPQHF.

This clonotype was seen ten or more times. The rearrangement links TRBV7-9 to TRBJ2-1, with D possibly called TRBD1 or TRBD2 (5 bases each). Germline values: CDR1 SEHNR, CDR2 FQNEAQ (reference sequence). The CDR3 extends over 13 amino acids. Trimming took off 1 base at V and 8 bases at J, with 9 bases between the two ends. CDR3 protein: CASSLGGPHEQFF. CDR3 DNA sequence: TGTGCCAGCAGCTTAGGGGGACCCCATGAGCAGTTCTTC.

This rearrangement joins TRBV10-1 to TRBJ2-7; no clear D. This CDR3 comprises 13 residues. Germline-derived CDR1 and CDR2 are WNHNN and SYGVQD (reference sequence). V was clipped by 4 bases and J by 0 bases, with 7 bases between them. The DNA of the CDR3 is TGCGCCAGCAGTGCACCATCCTCCTACGAGCAGTACTTC. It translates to CASSAPSSYEQYF.

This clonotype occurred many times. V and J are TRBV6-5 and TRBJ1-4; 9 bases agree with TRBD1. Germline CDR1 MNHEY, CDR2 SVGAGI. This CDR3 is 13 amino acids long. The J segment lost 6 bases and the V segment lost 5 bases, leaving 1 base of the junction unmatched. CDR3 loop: CASSRDRDEKLFF. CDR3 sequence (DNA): TGTGCCAGCAGTCGGGACAGGGATGAAAAACTGTTTTTT.

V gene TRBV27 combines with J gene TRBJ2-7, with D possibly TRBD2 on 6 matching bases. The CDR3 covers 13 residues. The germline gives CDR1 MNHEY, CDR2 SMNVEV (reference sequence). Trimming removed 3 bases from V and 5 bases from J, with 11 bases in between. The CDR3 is CASSFELANEQYF. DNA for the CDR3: TGTGCCAGCAGTTTTGAACTAGCCAACGAGCAGTACTTC.

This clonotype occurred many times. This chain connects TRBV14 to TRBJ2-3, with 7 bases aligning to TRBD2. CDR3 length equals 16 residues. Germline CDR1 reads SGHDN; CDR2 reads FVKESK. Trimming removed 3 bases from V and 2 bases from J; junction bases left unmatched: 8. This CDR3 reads CASSHSLAAHTDTQYF. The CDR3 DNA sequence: TGTGCCAGCAGCCATTCGCTAGCGGCCCACACAGATACGCAGTATTTT.

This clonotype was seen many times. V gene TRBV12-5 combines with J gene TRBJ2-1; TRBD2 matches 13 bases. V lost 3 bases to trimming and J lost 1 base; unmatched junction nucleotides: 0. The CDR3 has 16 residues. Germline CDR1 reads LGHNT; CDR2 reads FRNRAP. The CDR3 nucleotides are TGTGCTAGTGGTTTACTAGCGGGAGGGTCCTACAATGAGCAGTTCTTC. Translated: CASGLLAGGSYNEQFF.

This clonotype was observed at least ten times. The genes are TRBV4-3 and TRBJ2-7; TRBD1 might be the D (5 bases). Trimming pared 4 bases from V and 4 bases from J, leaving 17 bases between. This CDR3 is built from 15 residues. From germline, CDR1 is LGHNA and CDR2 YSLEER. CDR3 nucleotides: TGCGCCAGCAGCCGTAGCCCAGGGTTAGGGTACGAGCAGTACTTC. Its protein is CASSRSPGLGYEQYF.

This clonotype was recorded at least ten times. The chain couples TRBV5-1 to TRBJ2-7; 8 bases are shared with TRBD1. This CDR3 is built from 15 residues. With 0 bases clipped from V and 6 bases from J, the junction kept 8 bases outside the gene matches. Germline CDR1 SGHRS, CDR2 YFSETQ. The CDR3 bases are TGCGCCAGCAGCTTGGTGGGTCAGGGGGCGCGCGAGCAGTACTTC. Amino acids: CASSLVGQGAREQYF. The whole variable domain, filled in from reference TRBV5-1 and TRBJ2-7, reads KAGVTQTPRYLIKTRGQQVTLSCSPISGHRSVSWYQQTPGQGLQFLFEYFSETQRNKGNFPGRFSGRQFSNSRSEMNVSTLELGDSALYLCASSLVGQGAREQYFGPGTRLTVT.

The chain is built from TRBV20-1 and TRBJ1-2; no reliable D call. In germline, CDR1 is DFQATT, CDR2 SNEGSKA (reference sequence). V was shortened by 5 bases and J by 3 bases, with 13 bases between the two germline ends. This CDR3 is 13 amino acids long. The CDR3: CSALDGRDYGYTF. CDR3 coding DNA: TGCAGTGCTCTAGACGGAAGGGACTATGGCTACACCTTC.

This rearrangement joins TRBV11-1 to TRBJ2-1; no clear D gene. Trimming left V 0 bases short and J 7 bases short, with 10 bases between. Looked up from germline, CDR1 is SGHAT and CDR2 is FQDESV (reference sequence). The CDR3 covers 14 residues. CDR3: CASSLAYGSNEQFF. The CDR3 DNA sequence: TGTGCCAGCAGCTTAGCGTACGGAAGTAATGAGCAGTTCTTC. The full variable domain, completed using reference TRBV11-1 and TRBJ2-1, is EAEVAQSPRYKITEKSQAVAFWCDPISGHATLYWYRQILGQGPELLVQFQDESVVDDSQLPKDRFSAERLKGVDSTLKIQPAELGDSAMYLCASSLAYGSNEQFFGPGTRLTVL.

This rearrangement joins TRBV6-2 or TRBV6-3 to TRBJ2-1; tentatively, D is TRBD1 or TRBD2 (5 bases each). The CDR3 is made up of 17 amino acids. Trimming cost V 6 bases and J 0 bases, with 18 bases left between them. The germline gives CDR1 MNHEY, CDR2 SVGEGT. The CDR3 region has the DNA TGTGCCAGCAGCTCTTTCAGAGGGGTTAGCTCCTACAATGAGCAGTTCTTC. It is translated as CASSSFRGVSSYNEQFF.

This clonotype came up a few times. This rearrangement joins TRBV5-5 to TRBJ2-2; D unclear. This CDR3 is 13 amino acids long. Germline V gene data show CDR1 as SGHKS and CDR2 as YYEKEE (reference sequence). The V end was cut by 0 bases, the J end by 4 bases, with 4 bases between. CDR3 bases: TGTGCCAGCAGCTTGGACATCACCGGGGAGCTGTTTTTT. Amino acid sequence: CASSLDITGELFF. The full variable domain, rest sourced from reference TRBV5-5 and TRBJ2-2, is DAGVTQSPTHLIKTRGQQVTLRCSPISGHKSVSWYQQVLGQGPQFIFQYYEKEERGRGNFPDRFSARQFPNYSSELNVNALLLGDSALYLCASSLDITGELFFGEGSRLTVL.

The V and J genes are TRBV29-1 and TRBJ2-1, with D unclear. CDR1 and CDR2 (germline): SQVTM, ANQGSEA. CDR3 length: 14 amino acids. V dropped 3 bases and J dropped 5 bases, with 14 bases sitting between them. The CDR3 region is CSVDADPRHNEQFF. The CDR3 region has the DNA TGCAGCGTTGATGCGGACCCCCGACACAATGAGCAGTTCTTC.

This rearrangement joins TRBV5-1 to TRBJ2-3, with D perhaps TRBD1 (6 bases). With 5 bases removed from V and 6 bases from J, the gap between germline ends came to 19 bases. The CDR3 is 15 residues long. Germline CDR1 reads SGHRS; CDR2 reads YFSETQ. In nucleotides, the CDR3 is TGCGCCAGCAGATCCAGTCTGGGGGCCGGTGATACGCAGTATTTT. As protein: CASRSSLGAGDTQYF.

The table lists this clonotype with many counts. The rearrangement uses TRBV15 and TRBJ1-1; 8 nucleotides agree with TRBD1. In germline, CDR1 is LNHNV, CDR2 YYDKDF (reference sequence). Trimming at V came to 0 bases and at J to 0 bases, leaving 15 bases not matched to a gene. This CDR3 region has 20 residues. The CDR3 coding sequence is TGTGCCACCAGCAGAGATCAAAGGACAGGGTGGGGGCTTATGAACACTGAAGCTTTCTTT. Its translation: CATSRDQRTGWGLMNTEAFF.

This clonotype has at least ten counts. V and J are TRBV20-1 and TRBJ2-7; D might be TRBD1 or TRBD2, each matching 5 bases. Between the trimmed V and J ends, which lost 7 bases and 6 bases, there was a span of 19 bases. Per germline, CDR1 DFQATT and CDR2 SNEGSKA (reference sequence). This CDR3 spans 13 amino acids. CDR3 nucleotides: TGCAGTGGATTGAGAGGGGCCAGCTCCGAGCAGTACTTC. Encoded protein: CSGLRGASSEQYF.

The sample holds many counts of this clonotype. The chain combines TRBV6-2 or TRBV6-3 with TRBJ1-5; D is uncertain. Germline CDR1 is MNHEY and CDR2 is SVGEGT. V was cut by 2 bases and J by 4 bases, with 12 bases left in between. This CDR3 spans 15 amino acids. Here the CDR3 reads CASSYPGSVNQPQHF. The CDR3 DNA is TGTGCCAGCAGTTACCCCGGGTCGGTTAATCAGCCCCAGCATTTT.

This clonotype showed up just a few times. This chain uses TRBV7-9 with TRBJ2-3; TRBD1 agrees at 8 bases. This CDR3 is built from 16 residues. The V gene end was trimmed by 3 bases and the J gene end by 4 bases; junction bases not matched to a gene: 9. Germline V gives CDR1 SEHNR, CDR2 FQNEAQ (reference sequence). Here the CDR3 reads CASSFRDRLNSDTQYF. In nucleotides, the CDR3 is TGTGCCAGCAGCTTCCGGGACAGGCTAAATTCAGATACGCAGTATTTT.

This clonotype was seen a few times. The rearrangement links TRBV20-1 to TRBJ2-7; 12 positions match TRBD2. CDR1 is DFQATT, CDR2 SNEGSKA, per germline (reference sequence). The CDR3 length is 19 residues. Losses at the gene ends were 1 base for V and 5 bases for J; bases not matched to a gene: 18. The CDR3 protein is CSARVPGQILAGGLDEQYF. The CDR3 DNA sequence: TGCAGTGCTAGAGTGCCGGGACAGATTCTAGCGGGAGGGCTCGACGAGCAGTACTTC.

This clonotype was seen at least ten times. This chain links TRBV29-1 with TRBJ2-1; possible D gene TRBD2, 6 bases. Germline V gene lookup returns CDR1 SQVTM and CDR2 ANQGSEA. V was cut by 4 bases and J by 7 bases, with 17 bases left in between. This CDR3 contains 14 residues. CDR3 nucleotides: TGCAGCGTTGTCCCCCCAACGGGGGTGAATGAGCAGTTCTTC. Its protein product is CSVVPPTGVNEQFF.

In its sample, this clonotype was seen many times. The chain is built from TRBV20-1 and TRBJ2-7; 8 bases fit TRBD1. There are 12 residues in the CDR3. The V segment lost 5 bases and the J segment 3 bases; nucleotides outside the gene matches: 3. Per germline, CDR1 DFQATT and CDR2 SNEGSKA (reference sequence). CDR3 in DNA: TGCAGTGCTTTGGACAGGGACTACGAGCAGTACTTC. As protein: CSALDRDYEQYF.

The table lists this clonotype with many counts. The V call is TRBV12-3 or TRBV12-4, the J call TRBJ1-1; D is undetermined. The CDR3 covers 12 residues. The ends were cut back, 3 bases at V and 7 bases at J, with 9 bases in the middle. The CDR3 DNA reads TGTGCCAGCAGTTTGCTTCGGAGTGAAGCTTTCTTT. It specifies CASSLLRSEAFF.

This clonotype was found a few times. The DNA of the CDR3 is TGTGCCAGTAGTGGGCAGGGACCCTACGAGCAGTACTTC. It specifies CASSGQGPYEQYF. V is TRBV19 and J is TRBJ2-7; D is tentatively TRBD1 or TRBD2 (5 bases each). The V end lost 5 bases, the J end lost 2 bases, and 10 bases lay between the germline ends. Germline assignment: CDR1 LNHDA and CDR2 SQIVND (reference sequence). The length of the CDR3 is 13 residues.

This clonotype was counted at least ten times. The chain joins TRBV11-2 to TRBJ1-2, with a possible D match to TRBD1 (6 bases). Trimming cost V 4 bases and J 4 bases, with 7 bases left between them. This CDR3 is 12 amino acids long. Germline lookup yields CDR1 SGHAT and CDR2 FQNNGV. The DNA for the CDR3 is TGTGCCAGCAGCTCGGACAGCTATGGCTACACCTTC. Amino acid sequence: CASSSDSYGYTF.